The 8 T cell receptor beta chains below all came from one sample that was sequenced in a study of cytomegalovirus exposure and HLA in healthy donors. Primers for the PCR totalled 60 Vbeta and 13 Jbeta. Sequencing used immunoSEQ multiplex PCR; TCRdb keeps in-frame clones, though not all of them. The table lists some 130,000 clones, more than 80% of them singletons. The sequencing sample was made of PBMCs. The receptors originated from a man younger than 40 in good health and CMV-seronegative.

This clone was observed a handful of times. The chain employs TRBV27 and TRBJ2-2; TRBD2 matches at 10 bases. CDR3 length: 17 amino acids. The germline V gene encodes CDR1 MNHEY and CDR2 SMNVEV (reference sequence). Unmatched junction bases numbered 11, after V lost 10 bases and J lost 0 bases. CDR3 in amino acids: CAILPSGRPANTGELFF. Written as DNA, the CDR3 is TGTGCCATTCTGCCTAGCGGGAGACCCGCGAACACCGGGGAGCTGTTTTTT.

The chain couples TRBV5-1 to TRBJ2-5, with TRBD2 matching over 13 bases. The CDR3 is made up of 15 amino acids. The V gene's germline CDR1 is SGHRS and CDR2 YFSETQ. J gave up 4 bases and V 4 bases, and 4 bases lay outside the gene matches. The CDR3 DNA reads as TGCGCCAGCAGCGGGCGGACTAGCGGGAGAGAGACCCAGTACTTC. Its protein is CASSGRTSGRETQYF.

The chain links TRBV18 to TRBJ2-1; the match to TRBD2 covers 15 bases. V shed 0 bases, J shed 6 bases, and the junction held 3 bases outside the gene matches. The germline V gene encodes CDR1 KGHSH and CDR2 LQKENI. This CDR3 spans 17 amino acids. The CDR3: CASSPPGLAGGSNEQFF. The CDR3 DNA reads TGTGCCAGCTCACCACCCGGACTAGCGGGAGGGAGCAATGAGCAGTTCTTC.

The chain's CDR3 is CASSLDGTGLDEQYF. As DNA, the CDR3 is TGTGCCAGCAGCTTAGACGGGACAGGGCTCGACGAGCAGTACTTC. This chain joins TRBV7-8 and TRBJ2-7; the match to TRBD1 covers 9 bases. V trimming: 1 base; J trimming: 5 bases; junction bases outside the gene matches: 6. The length of the CDR3 is 15 residues. Germline assignment: CDR1 SGHVS and CDR2 FQNEAQ.

The CDR3 spells CASSSLGEGGLDTQYF. The CDR3 DNA reads TGTGCCAGCAGCAGCCTAGGGGAGGGCGGTTTAGATACGCAGTATTTT. The chain joins TRBV5-6 to TRBJ2-3, with 7 bases lining up with TRBD2. Unmatched junction bases numbered 13, after V lost 4 bases and J lost 5 bases. The CDR3 has 16 residues. Germline V gene sequence: CDR1 SGHDT, CDR2 YYEEEE.

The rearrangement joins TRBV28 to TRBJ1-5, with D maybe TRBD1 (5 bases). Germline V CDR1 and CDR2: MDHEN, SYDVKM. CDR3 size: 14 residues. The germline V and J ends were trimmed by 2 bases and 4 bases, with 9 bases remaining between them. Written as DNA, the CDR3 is TGTGCCAGCAGTTTACCCAGGGTTAATCAGCCCCAGCATTTT. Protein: CASSLPRVNQPQHF.

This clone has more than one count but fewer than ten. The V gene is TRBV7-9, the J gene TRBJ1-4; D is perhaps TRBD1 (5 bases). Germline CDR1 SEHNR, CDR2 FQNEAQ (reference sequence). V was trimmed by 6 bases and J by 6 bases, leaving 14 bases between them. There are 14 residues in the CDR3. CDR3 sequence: CASRPDSSYEKLFF. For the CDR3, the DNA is TGTGCCAGCAGACCAGACAGTTCTTATGAAAAACTGTTTTTT.

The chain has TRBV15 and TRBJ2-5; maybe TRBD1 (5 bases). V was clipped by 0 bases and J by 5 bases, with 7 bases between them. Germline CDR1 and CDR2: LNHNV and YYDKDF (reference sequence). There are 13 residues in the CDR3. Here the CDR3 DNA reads TGTGCCACCAGCAGAGAAGGGGTTGAGACCCAGTACTTC. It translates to CATSREGVETQYF.